The clone carrying this T cell receptor beta chain has at least ten counts. Its target is unknown. The junction and the germline gene differ at one end; a read error may be behind it. Library preparation (for TCRbeta) was performed with unique molecular identifiers. TCRdb reanalysed the PCR reads using MiXCR and keeps one entry per CDR3 protein. The table has roughly 98,000 distinct CDR3 sequences, 15% to 18% seen once. The CDR3 length is 17 residues. This entry comes from a study of T-cell reconstitution after alpha-beta-depleted transplantation in children. General observations from the study: It was reported that alpha-beta T cells came from several hundred expanded graft clones (about two months after transplant).

V usage is TRBV12-3 or TRBV12-4 and J usage is TRBJ2-1; D call uncertain. This clonotype was obtained from a male patient between 2 and 15 years old who had a stem cell transplant for acute lymphoblastic leukemia, so the T cells may come from the graft donor. This material consisted of PBMCs, mostly from graft donor cells, taken 180 days after TCRalphabeta/CD19-depleted stem cell transplant. The CDR3 here is CASSFPLGLVSHNEQFF. The DNA for the CDR3 is TGTGCCAGCAGTTTTCCCTTAGGCCTAGTCTCCCACAATGAGCAGTTCTTC.